The clone carrying this TCR beta chain was detected only a few times. Its target is not known. PCR was performed using 60 Vbeta and 13 Jbeta primers. Per the authors' pipeline: Around 9.9 million shared chains were among the about 80 million unique TCR beta chains that a later analysis counted. Profiled with immunoSEQ multiplex PCR; TCRdb holds only in-frame clones, not every one. V, J and clone size are those of that table, while D and trimming were read from the DNA. The table lists fewer than 130,000 clones, roughly 80% of them singletons. This specimen belongs to a study of cytomegalovirus exposure and HLA in healthy donors. The CDR3 has 15 amino acids. V was clipped by 1 base and J by 5 bases, with 14 bases between them. CDR1 is LGHNA, CDR2 YSLEER, per germline. Findings and caveats of the study: Immune exposure data for these donors was limited to CMV serostatus. An observed cluster of highly shared sequence variants was recorded as a likely sequencing artifact.

Sequenced material: PBMCs. The genes are TRBV4-3 and TRBJ2-5; maybe TRBD2 (6 bases). The clonotype originates from a young man in good health and CMV-seropositive. The CDR3 DNA sequence: TGCGCCAGCAGCCAAGGCTGGGGCCGGGGGGAGACCCAGTACTTC. Protein: CASSQGWGRGETQYF.